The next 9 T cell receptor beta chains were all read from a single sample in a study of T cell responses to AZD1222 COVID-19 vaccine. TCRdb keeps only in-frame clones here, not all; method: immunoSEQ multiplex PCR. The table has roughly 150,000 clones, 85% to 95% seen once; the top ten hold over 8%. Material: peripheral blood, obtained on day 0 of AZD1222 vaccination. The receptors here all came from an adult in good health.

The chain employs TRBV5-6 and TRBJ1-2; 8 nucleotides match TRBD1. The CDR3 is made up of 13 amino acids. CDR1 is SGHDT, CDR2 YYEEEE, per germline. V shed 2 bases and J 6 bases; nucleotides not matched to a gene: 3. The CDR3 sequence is CASSLGDRHGYTF. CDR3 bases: TGTGCCAGCAGCTTAGGGGACAGGCATGGCTACACCTTC.

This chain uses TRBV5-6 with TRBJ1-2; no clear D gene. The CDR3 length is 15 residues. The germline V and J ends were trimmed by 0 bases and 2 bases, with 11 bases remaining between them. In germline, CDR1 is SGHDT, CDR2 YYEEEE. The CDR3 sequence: CASSLGFGINYGYTF. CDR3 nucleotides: TGTGCCAGCAGCTTGGGGTTCGGGATAAACTATGGCTACACCTTC.

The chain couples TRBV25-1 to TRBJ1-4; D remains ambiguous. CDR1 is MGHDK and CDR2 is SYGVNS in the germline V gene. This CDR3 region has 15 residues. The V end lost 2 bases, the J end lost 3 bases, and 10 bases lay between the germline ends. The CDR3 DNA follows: TGTGCCAGCAGTGAAAGAAGGGCTGCTAATGAAAAACTGTTTTTT. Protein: CASSERRAANEKLFF.

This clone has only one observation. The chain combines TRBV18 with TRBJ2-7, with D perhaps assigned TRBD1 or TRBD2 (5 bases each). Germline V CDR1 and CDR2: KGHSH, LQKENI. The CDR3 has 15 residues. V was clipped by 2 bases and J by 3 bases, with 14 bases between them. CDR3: CASSPSGTDFYEQYF. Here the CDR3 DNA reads TGTGCCAGCTCACCATCGGGGACGGACTTCTACGAGCAGTACTTC.

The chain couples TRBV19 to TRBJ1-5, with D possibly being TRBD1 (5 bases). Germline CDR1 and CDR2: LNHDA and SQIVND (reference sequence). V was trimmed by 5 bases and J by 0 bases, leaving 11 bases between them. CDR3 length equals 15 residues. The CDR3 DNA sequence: TGTGCCAGTAGTTTGAGGGGATATAGCAATCAGCCCCAGCATTTT. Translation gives CASSLRGYSNQPQHF.

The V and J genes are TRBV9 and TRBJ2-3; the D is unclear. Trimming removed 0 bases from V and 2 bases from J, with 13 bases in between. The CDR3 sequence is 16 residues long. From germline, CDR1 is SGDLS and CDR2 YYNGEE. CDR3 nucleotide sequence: TGTGCCAGCAGCGTAGATGGGAATCATCTCACAGATACGCAGTATTTT. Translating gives CASSVDGNHLTDTQYF.

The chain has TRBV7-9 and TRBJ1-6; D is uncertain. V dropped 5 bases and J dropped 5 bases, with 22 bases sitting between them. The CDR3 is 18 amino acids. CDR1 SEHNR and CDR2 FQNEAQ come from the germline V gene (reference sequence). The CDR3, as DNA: TGTGCCAGCAGCCCCCGCCGGATAGGGCAGAGAAATAATTCACCCCTCCACTTT. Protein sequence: CASSPRRIGQRNNSPLHF.

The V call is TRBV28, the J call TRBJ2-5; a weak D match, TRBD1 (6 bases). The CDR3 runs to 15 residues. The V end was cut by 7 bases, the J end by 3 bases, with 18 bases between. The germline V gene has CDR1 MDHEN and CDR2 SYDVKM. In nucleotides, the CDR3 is TGTGCCAGCAAAAAACTTGACAGGAGAGAAGAGACCCAGTACTTC. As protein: CASKKLDRREETQYF.

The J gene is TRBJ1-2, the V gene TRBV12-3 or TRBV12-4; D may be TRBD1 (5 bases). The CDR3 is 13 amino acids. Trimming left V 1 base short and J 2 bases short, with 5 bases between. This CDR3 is CASSLGDNYGYTF. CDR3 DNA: TGTGCCAGCAGTTTAGGGGACAACTATGGCTACACCTTC.